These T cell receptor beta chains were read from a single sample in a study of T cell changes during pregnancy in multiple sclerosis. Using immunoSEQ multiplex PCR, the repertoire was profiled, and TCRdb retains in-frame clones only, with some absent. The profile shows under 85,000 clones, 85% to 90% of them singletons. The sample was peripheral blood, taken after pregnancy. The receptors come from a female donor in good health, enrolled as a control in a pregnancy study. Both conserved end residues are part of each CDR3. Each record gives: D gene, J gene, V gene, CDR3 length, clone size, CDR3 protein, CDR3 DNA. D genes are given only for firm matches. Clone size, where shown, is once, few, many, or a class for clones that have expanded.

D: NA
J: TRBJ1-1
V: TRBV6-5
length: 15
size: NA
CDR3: CASTLTDMTNTEAFF
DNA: TGTGCCAGCACCTTAACGGACATGACGAACACTGAAGCTTTCTTT

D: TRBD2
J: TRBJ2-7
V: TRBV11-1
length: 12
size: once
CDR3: CASSLGGVEQYF
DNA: TGTGCCAGCAGCTTGGGAGGGGTCGAGCAGTACTTC

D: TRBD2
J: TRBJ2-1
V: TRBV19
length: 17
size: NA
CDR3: CASSIRRASGGYNEQFF
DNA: TGTGCCAGTAGCATCCGGCGGGCTAGCGGGGGCTACAATGAGCAGTTCTTC

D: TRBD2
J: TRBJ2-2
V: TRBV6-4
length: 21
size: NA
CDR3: CASSDDRRRASASGNTGELFF
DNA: TGTGCCAGCAGCGACGACCGTCGAAGGGCTTCTGCTAGCGGGAACACCGGGGAGCTGTTTTTT

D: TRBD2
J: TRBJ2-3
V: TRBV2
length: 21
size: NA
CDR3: CASSGEQGAGTSGGAIDTQYF
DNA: TGTGCCAGCAGTGGCGAACAGGGTGCCGGGACTAGCGGGGGGGCCATAGATACGCAGTATTTT

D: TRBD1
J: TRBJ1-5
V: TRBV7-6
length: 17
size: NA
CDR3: CASSLTGTASLNQPQHF
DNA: TGTGCCAGCAGCTTGACCGGGACAGCGAGCCTCAATCAGCCCCAGCATTTT

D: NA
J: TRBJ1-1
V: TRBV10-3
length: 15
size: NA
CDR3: CAISESGGANTEAFF
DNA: TGTGCCATCAGTGAGTCAGGGGGGGCTAACACTGAAGCTTTCTTT

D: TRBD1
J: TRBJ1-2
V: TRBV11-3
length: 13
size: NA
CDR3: CASSRRQGYGYTF
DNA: TGTGCCAGCAGCCGCCGACAGGGCTATGGCTACACCTTC

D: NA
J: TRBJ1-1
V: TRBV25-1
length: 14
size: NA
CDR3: CASSEFGRLTEAFF
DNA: TGTGCCAGCAGTGAATTCGGCAGGCTCACTGAAGCTTTCTTT

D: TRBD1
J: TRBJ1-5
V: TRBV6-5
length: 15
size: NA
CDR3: CASRRRGSGNQPQHF
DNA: TGTGCCAGCAGACGCAGGGGGTCTGGCAATCAGCCCCAGCATTTT

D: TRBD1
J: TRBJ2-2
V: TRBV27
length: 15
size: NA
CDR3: CASSLSRDRIGELFF
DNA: TGTGCCAGCAGTTTATCTCGGGACAGAATCGGGGAGCTGTTTTTT

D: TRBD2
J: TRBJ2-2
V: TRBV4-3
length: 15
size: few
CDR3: CASSQEAGDTGELFF
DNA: TGCGCCAGCAGCCAAGAGGCGGGGGACACCGGGGAGCTGTTTTTT

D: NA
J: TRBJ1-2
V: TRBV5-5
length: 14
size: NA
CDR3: CASSNLQGNYGYTF
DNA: TGTGCCAGCAGCAACCTACAGGGAAACTATGGCTACACCTTC

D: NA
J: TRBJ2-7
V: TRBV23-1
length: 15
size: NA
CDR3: CASSLPDSYSYEQYF
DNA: TGCGCCAGCAGTCTCCCGGACAGCTACTCCTACGAGCAGTACTTC

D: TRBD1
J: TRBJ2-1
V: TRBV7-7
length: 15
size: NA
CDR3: CASSLLTGGHNEQFF
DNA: TGTGCTAGCAGCTTGTTGACAGGGGGGCACAATGAGCAGTTCTTC

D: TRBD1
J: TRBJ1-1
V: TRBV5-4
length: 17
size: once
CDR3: CASSLGTGQGMNTEAFF
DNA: TGTGCCAGCAGCTTGGGGACAGGGCAGGGCATGAACACTGAAGCTTTCTTT

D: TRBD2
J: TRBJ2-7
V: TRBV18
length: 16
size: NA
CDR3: CASSPPGGLDLREQYF
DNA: TGTGCCAGCTCACCACCGGGTGGACTAGACCTACGGGAGCAGTACTTC

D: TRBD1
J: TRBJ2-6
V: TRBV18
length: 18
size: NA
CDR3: CASSPRDRILSGANVLTF
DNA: TGTGCCAGCTCCCCGCGGGACAGGATTCTCTCTGGGGCCAACGTCCTGACTTTC

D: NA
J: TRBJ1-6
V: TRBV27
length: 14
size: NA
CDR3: CASSTQIYNSPLHF
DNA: TGTGCCAGCAGTACACAGATCTATAATTCACCCCTCCACTTT

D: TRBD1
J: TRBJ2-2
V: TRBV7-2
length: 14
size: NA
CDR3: CASSRTGGTGELFF
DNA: TGTGCCAGCAGCCGAACAGGGGGCACCGGGGAGCTGTTTTTT

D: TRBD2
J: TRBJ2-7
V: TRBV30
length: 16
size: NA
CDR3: CAWSARASGVHYEQYF
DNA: TGTGCCTGGAGCGCGCGGGCCAGCGGGGTGCACTACGAGCAGTACTTC

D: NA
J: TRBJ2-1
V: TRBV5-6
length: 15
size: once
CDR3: CASSEGGGSYNEQFF
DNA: TGTGCCAGCAGTGAGGGAGGAGGCTCCTACAATGAGCAGTTCTTC

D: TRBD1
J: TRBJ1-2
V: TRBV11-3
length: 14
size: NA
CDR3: CASSSDRDPYGYTF
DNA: TGTGCCAGCAGCTCTGACAGGGACCCCTATGGCTACACCTTC

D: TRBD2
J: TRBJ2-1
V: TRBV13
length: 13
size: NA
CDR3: CASSIAGSNEQFF
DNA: TGTGCCAGCAGTATAGCGGGTTCCAATGAGCAGTTCTTC

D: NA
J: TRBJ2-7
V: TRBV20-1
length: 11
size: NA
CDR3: CSARAGNEQYF
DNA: TGCAGTGCTAGAGCAGGGAACGAGCAGTACTTC

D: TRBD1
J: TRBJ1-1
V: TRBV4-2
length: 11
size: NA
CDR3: CASGGNTEAFF
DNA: TGTGCTTCAGGGGGGAACACTGAAGCTTTCTTT

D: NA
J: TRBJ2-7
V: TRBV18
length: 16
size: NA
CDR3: CASSPPIGAGRDEQYF
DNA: TGTGCCAGCTCACCACCGATAGGGGCCGGAAGGGACGAGCAGTACTTC

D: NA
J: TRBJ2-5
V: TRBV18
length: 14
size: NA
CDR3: CASSPLGARETQYF
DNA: TGTGCCAGCTCACCATTGGGGGCGCGGGAGACCCAGTACTTC

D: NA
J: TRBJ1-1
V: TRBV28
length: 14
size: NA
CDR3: CASYEGLLATEAFF
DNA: TGTGCCAGCTATGAGGGCCTTCTGGCCACTGAAGCTTTCTTT

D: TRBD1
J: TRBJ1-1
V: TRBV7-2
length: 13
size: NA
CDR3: CASSFGTETEAFF
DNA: TGTGCCAGCAGCTTCGGGACAGAGACTGAAGCTTTCTTT

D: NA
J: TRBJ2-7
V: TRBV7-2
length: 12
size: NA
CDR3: CASSSQGGEQYF
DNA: TGTGCCAGCAGTTCTCAAGGGGGCGAGCAGTACTTC

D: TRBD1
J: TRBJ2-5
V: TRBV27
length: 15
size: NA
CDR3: CASSPGTGHTETQYF
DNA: TGTGCCAGCAGTCCTGGGACAGGGCATACGGAGACCCAGTACTTC

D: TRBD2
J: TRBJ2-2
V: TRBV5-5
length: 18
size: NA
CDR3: CASSLGLAGGANTGELFF
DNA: TGTGCCAGCAGCTTGGGTCTAGCGGGGGGAGCGAACACCGGGGAGCTGTTTTTT

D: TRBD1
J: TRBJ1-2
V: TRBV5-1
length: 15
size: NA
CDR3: CASKETGGANYGYTF
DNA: TGCGCCAGCAAGGAGACAGGGGGCGCAAACTATGGCTACACCTTC

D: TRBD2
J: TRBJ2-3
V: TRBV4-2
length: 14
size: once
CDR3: CASSQGGLAGNSYF
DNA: TGTGCCAGCAGCCAGGGGGGACTAGCGGGCAACAGTTATTTT

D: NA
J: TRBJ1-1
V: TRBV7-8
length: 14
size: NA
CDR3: CASSLDRVATEAFF
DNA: TGTGCCAGCAGCTTAGACAGGGTGGCCACTGAAGCTTTCTTT

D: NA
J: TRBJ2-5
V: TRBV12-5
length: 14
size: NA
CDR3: CASGRDIFQETQYF
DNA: TGTGCTAGTGGCCGCGATATATTTCAAGAGACCCAGTACTTC

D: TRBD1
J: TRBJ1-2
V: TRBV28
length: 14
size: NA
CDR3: CASSLEGAGYGYTF
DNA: TGTGCCAGCAGTTTGGAGGGGGCCGGCTATGGCTACACCTTC

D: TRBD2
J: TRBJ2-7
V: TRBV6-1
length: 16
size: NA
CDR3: CASSEMGTSGSYEQYF
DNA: TGTGCCAGCAGTGAAATGGGGACTAGCGGGAGCTACGAGCAGTACTTC

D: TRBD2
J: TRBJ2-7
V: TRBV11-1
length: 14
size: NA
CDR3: CASSHGTSAYEQYF
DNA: TGTGCCAGCAGCCACGGGACTAGCGCCTACGAGCAGTACTTC

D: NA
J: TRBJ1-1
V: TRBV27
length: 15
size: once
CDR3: CASSFQGLWNTEAFF
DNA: TGTGCCAGCAGTTTCCAGGGGTTATGGAACACTGAAGCTTTCTTT

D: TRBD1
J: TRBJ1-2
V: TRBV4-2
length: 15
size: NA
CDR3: CASSQETGGRSGYTF
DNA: TGTGCCAGCAGCCAAGAGACAGGGGGGAGGAGTGGCTACACCTTC

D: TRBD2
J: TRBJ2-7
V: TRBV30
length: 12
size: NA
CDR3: CAWGTSGSEQYF
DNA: TGTGCCTGGGGAACTAGCGGGAGCGAGCAGTACTTC

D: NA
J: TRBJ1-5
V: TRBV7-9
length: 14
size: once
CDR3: CASSLGEGNQPQHF
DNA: TGTGCCAGCAGCTTAGGGGAGGGCAATCAGCCCCAGCATTTT

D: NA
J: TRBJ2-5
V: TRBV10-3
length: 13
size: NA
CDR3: CAIRESAEETQYF
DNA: TGTGCCATCCGGGAAAGTGCGGAAGAGACCCAGTACTTC

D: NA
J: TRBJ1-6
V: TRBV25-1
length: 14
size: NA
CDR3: CASSARSYNSPLHF
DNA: TGTGCCAGCAGTGCCCGGTCCTATAATTCACCCCTCCACTTT

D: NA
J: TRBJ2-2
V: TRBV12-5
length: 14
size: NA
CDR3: CASGLTGNTGELFF
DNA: TGTGCTAGTGGTTTGACCGGGAACACCGGGGAGCTGTTTTTT

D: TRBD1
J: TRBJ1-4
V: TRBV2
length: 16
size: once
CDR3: CASRSQQGDSNEKLFF
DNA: TGTGCCAGCAGGTCTCAACAGGGGGACTCTAATGAAAAACTGTTTTTT